This T cell receptor (beta chain) was recorded in a study of CD8 T cells in ankylosing spondylitis. V trimming: 10 bases; J trimming: 2 bases; junction bases outside the gene matches: 4. Germline V gives CDR1 SEHNR, CDR2 FQNEAQ (reference sequence). There are 13 residues in the CDR3. Broader study findings: Significant enrichment of disease-linked clones was reported in matched ankylosing spondylitis synovial fluid. Past studies reported some motif variants in reactive arthritis synovial fluid and blood. Peripheral blood held disease-linked clones only at relatively low frequency, and these were CD8+. A TCR beta motif of 7 or 8 highly homologous variants appeared characteristic of ankylosing spondylitis blood.

The table lists this clonotype with many counts. Its antigen is undetermined. Using its own MiXCR run on the 5' RACE reads, TCRdb lists one record per CDR3 protein. Of about 540,000 distinct CDR3 sequences listed, roughly 12% are singletons. This receptor was taken from a male donor with ankylosing spondylitis. Material for sequencing was blood, either unsorted or a sorted T cell fraction (not recorded which). The J gene is TRBJ2-3, the V gene TRBV7-9; 9 bases align to TRBD2. CDR3 residues: CATTSGLTDTQYF. The CDR3 nucleotides read TGTGCCACGACTAGCGGACTCACAGATACGCAGTATTTT.